The sequence of this TCR beta chain was determined in a study of cytomegalovirus exposure and HLA in healthy donors. The repertoire was sequenced with immunoSEQ multiplex PCR; TCRdb's copy has only in-frame clones and lacks some. The sample records about 130,000 clones, 75% to 90% being singletons. While the first cohort had around 700 subjects, the donors belonged to the separate validation cohort of roughly 120 subjects. Study-wide findings and caveats: Using the classifier, cytomegalovirus status was reportedly diagnosed with high specificity and sensitivity.

The CDR3 has 13 residues. V lost 6 bases to trimming and J lost 1 base, with 7 bases between them. Germline lookup yields CDR1 SGHRS and CDR2 YFSETQ. As to this clone: Its antigen is still unknown.

Sequenced: PBMCs. The source is a woman aged 18-29 years in good health and CMV-seronegative. V and J are TRBV5-1 and TRBJ2-2; D unclear. CDR3 sequence reads: CASTLLNTGELFF. CDR3 sequence (DNA): TGCGCCAGCACACTCCTGAACACCGGGGAGCTGTTTTTT. The full variable domain, with the rest looked up from reference TRBV5-1 and TRBJ2-2, is KAGVTQTPRYLIKTRGQQVTLSCSPISGHRSVSWYQQTPGQGLQFLFEYFSETQRNKGNFPGRFSGRQFSNSRSEMNVSTLELGDSALYLCASTLLNTGELFFGEGSRLTVL.